Detailed here is one T cell receptor beta chain. TCRdb's table, derived via immunoSEQ multiplex PCR, lists solely in-frame clones and lacks some. The sample includes around 110,000 clones, 92% seen only once; the top ten take about 1.6%. This CDR3 contains 16 residues. CDR1 is MNHEY, CDR2 SMNVEV, per germline (reference sequence). J gave up 5 bases and V 3 bases, and 10 bases lay outside the gene matches. The entry originates in a study of T cell changes during pregnancy in multiple sclerosis. The source is a female donor with multiple sclerosis, enrolled in a pregnancy study. The chain recombines TRBV27 with TRBJ2-7; 10 nucleotides match TRBD2. Specimen: peripheral blood, collected in the third trimester of pregnancy. For the CDR3, the DNA is TGTGCCAGCAGTTTGGGGGCTAGCGGGAGCCTGAACGAGCAGTACTTC. Translating it yields CASSLGASGSLNEQYF.